The present T cell receptor beta chain was sequenced within a study of T cell responses to AZD1222 COVID-19 vaccine. Study results and limitations: Reportedly, nearly half the spike-specific TCRs target unmutated variant regions.

V lost 1 base to trimming and J lost 5 bases, with 14 bases between them. Germline loops: CDR1 SGHVS, CDR2 FNYEAQ. The CDR3 has 15 residues. Clones were read by immunoSEQ multiplex PCR, and TCRdb kept only the in-frame ones, dropping some. This sample yields 120,000 or so clones, of which approximately 90% are seen a single time; approximately 1.7% belongs to the top ten. Worth noting for this clone: What it binds is not known.

The genes are TRBV7-6 and TRBJ2-5; the D gene is possibly TRBD1 (5 bases). Source: peripheral blood, taken on day 0 of AZD1222 vaccination. The origin of this receptor is an adult in good health. The DNA for the CDR3 is TGTGCCAGCAGCTTAGGGGGCTCCTCTGGGGAGACCCAGTACTTC. It yields the protein CASSLGGSSGETQYF.